The clone carrying this TCR beta chain was counted a few times. Its antigen is unknown. V was clipped by 1 base and J by 1 base, with 10 bases between them. Per germline, CDR1 SNHLY and CDR2 FYNNEI. The length of the CDR3 is 15 residues. 5'RACE with constant-segment primers built TCRalpha and TCRbeta cDNA libraries with UMIs. TCRdb re-called the 5' RACE reads with MiXCR, one entry per CDR3 protein. This table has about 410,000 distinct CDR3 sequences, more than 20% appearing once. This record belongs to a study of T-cell memory formation after mild COVID-19. The study, taken as a whole, reports: Specificity for SARS-CoV-2 was not confirmed among the second-wave clones peaking on day 37.

The receptor was derived from an adult woman who had mild COVID-19 (a few samples of this study predate the infection). Cell type and time point are not known. The sequencing sample was made of PBMCs or a T cell subset sorted from them (not recorded which). This rearrangement joins TRBV2 to TRBJ2-5, with D possibly TRBD2 on 7 matching bases. The CDR3 here is CASSEVGGPQETQYF. CDR3 in DNA: TGTGCCAGCAGTGAAGTCGGGGGGCCCCAAGAGACCCAGTACTTC.